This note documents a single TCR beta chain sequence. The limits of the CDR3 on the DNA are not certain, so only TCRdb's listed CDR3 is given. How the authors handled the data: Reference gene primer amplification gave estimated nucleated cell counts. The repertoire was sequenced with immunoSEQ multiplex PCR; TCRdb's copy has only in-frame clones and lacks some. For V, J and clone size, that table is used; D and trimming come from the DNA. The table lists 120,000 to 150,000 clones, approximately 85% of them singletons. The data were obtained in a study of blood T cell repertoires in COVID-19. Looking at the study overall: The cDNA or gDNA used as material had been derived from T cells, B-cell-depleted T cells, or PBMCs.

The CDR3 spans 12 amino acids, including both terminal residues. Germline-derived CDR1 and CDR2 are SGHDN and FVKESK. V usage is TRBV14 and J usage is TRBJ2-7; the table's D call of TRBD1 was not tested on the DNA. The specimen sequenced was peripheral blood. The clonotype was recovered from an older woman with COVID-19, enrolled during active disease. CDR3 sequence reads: CASSQFGQGAYF.